This is a list of T cell receptor beta chains from one sample in a study of response to subunit inactivated influenza vaccine. TCRdb called the RT-PCR reads again in MiXCR, with one record for every CDR3 protein. The profile shows about 190,000 distinct CDR3 sequences, roughly an eighth of them singletons. This specimen was CD8+ T cells sorted from PBMCs, taken roughly 5 days after vaccination. The origin of the receptors is a man in his fifties who received an inactivated influenza vaccine. CDR3s include the opening cysteine and the closing phenylalanine or tryptophan. A D gene is named only where the DNA matches it firmly. The size of a clone is reported for some rows only, either as once, few or many, or as a class for expanded clones.

v_call: TRBV7-8; clone_size: few; d_call: .; j_call: TRBJ1-6; cdr3_nt: TGTGCCAGCAGCCCCAGGGTGTCCTATAATTCACCCCTCCACTTT; cdr3_aa: CASSPRVSYNSPLHF
v_call: TRBV12-3/TRBV12-4; clone_size: .; d_call: TRBD1; j_call: TRBJ1-5; cdr3_nt: TGTGCCAGCAGTCCCGGGACAGCCAATCAGCCCCAGCATTTT; cdr3_aa: CASSPGTANQPQHF
v_call: TRBV6-5; clone_size: few; d_call: TRBD1; j_call: TRBJ2-7; cdr3_nt: TGTGCCAGCAGTTCGGACAGGAACGAGCAGTACTTC; cdr3_aa: CASSSDRNEQYF
v_call: TRBV6-1; clone_size: few; d_call: TRBD1; j_call: TRBJ2-4; cdr3_nt: TGTGCCAGCAGCCGAGGGACAGCACCCAAAAACATTCAGTACTTC; cdr3_aa: CASSRGTAPKNIQYF
v_call: TRBV10-3; clone_size: few; d_call: TRBD2; j_call: TRBJ2-5; cdr3_nt: TGTGCCATCAGTGATTTTGTAGCGGGGCAAGAGACCCAGTACTTC; cdr3_aa: CAISDFVAGQETQYF
v_call: TRBV7-9; clone_size: few; d_call: .; j_call: TRBJ2-5; cdr3_nt: TGTGCCAGCAGCTTGAACCCGGGACCTTGGGGAGAGACCCAGTACTTC; cdr3_aa: CASSLNPGPWGETQYF
v_call: TRBV5-1; clone_size: few; d_call: .; j_call: TRBJ2-7; cdr3_nt: TGCGCCAGCAGCCTCGGGACTTTCTACGAGCAGTACTTC; cdr3_aa: CASSLGTFYEQYF
v_call: TRBV5-1; clone_size: few; d_call: TRBD2; j_call: TRBJ2-1; cdr3_nt: TGCGCCAGCAGCTCCCCTTTAGCGGGGGGGTTCCACTCCTACAATGAGCAGTTCTTC; cdr3_aa: CASSSPLAGGFHSYNEQFF
v_call: TRBV7-2; clone_size: few; d_call: .; j_call: TRBJ2-7; cdr3_nt: TGTGCCAGCAGCCCCAGAGGCCCCAGCGGCCACTACGAGCAGTACTTC; cdr3_aa: CASSPRGPSGHYEQYF
v_call: TRBV6-2/TRBV6-3; clone_size: few; d_call: .; j_call: TRBJ1-1; cdr3_nt: TGTGCCAGCAGTTACACAGGGTCGATGAACACTGAAGCTTTCTTT; cdr3_aa: CASSYTGSMNTEAFF
v_call: TRBV12-3/TRBV12-4; clone_size: many; d_call: .; j_call: TRBJ2-5; cdr3_nt: TGTGCCAGCAGTTTGGATGGAGGACTGGGGGAGACCCAGTACTTC; cdr3_aa: CASSLDGGLGETQYF
v_call: TRBV6-1; clone_size: few; d_call: .; j_call: TRBJ2-1; cdr3_nt: TGTGCCAGCAGCATGAACGGCGGACTTGTTACCTACAATGAGCAGTTCTTC; cdr3_aa: CASSMNGGLVTYNEQFF
v_call: TRBV24-1; clone_size: few; d_call: .; j_call: TRBJ2-5; cdr3_nt: TGTGCCACCAGTGATTTCCCTAGCTCGGAGACCCAGTACTTC; cdr3_aa: CATSDFPSSETQYF
v_call: TRBV9; clone_size: few; d_call: .; j_call: TRBJ2-2; cdr3_nt: TGTGCCAGCAGCGTAGAAGGACAGCTCACCGGGGAGCTGTTTTTT; cdr3_aa: CASSVEGQLTGELFF
v_call: TRBV7-9; clone_size: few; d_call: TRBD2; j_call: TRBJ2-3; cdr3_nt: TGTGCCAGCAGCTTTAGCGGGGGTGAGACAGATACGCAGTATTTT; cdr3_aa: CASSFSGGETDTQYF
v_call: TRBV7-9; clone_size: .; d_call: TRBD1; j_call: TRBJ2-5; cdr3_nt: TGTGCCAGCAGGCAGCCCGAGGGGGCGCGGGAGACCCAGTACTTC; cdr3_aa: CASRQPEGARETQYF
v_call: TRBV3-1; clone_size: .; d_call: .; j_call: TRBJ1-1; cdr3_nt: TGTGCCAGCAGCGACGACAGCCTCATGAACACTGAAGCTTTCTTT; cdr3_aa: CASSDDSLMNTEAFF
v_call: TRBV12-3/TRBV12-4; clone_size: many; d_call: .; j_call: TRBJ2-1; cdr3_nt: TGTGCCAGCAGTTTAAATAGGGCCAATGAGCAGTTCTTC; cdr3_aa: CASSLNRANEQFF
v_call: TRBV11-2; clone_size: .; d_call: TRBD2; j_call: TRBJ2-1; cdr3_nt: TGTGCCAGCAGCGCCGGGGGGGCGGGTAATGAGCAGTTCTTC; cdr3_aa: CASSAGGAGNEQFF
v_call: TRBV28; clone_size: few; d_call: .; j_call: TRBJ2-7; cdr3_nt: TGTGCCAGCACCCAAACCGAGATAACCTACGAGCAGTACTTC; cdr3_aa: CASTQTEITYEQYF
v_call: TRBV7-9; clone_size: few; d_call: .; j_call: TRBJ1-2; cdr3_nt: TGTGCCAGCAGGGCACCGACTGAGGGGGGCTATGGCTACACCTTC; cdr3_aa: CASRAPTEGGYGYTF
v_call: TRBV3-1; clone_size: many; d_call: .; j_call: TRBJ2-7; cdr3_nt: TGTGCCAGCAGTCCGAATCCCTACGAGCAGTACTTC; cdr3_aa: CASSPNPYEQYF
v_call: TRBV11-2; clone_size: .; d_call: .; j_call: TRBJ2-3; cdr3_nt: TGTGCCAGCAGCTTAGTAGGACAAAGCACAGATACGCAGTATTTT; cdr3_aa: CASSLVGQSTDTQYF
v_call: TRBV9; clone_size: few; d_call: .; j_call: TRBJ2-1; cdr3_nt: TGTGCCAGCGCGGAAGGCGTCGGCAGTGAGCAGTTCTTC; cdr3_aa: CASAEGVGSEQFF
v_call: TRBV4-1; clone_size: .; d_call: .; j_call: TRBJ1-3; cdr3_nt: TGCGCCAGCAGCCCTCTGGGATCCGGAGACACCATATATTTT; cdr3_aa: CASSPLGSGDTIYF